One and the same sample provided the 14 T cell receptor beta chains below, sequenced in a study of human T cells and chemical hapten exposure. Documented time point: pre-sensitization, week 0. Treatment noted: therapeutic diphenylcyclopropenone sensitization with weekly scalp DPC. TCRdb processed the RACE reads anew with MiXCR; each CDR3 protein has one entry. The table shows around 120,000 distinct CDR3 sequences, with roughly 13% occurring only once. The sample in question was whole blood, obtained in connection with sensitization to the hapten diphenylcyclopropenone (DPC). These receptors originate from a young woman with alopecia areata. Some clones in this sample may be carry-over from other donors' samples.

This clonotype has at least ten counts. The gene calls are TRBV6-1 and TRBJ2-3; D ambiguous. CDR1 is MNHNS and CDR2 is SASEGT in the germline V gene. V was clipped by 3 bases and J by 2 bases, with 9 bases between them. The length of the CDR3 is 14 residues. CDR3 amino acids: CASSDRFSTDTQYF. The CDR3 DNA follows: TGTGCCAGCAGTGACCGATTCTCCACAGATACGCAGTATTTT.

This clonotype has at least ten counts. CDR3 loop: CASSFSTPYEQYF. CDR3 DNA sequence: TGTGCCAGCAGTTTCAGCACACCCTACGAGCAGTACTTC. The rearrangement joins TRBV28 to TRBJ2-7, with D hard to call. The V gene's germline CDR1 is MDHEN and CDR2 SYDVKM. V lost 3 bases, J lost 2 bases, and 8 bases lay in between. The length of the CDR3 is 13 residues.

This chain links TRBV4-3 with TRBJ1-1; TRBD1 matches 7 bases. Trimming cost V 6 bases and J 3 bases; bases outside gene matches: 10. Germline assignment: CDR1 LGHNA and CDR2 YSLEER. This CDR3 region has 15 residues. The CDR3 coding sequence is TGCGCCAGCAGTCCACTACCCCAGGGGGACACTGAAGCTTTCTTT. It yields the protein CASSPLPQGDTEAFF.

This clonotype was detected many times. CDR3 sequence: CSVWDKSYEQYF. The CDR3 region has the DNA TGCAGCGTTTGGGACAAGTCCTACGAGCAGTACTTC. V gene TRBV29-1 combines with J gene TRBJ2-7; a possible D gene is TRBD1 (6 bases). CDR1 is SQVTM and CDR2 is ANQGSEA in the germline V gene. The CDR3 loop spans 12 amino acids. The V gene lost 5 bases and the J gene lost 1 base, with 9 bases spanning the gap.

This clonotype was seen ten or more times. The chain carries TRBV6-5 and TRBJ1-2; 7 bases fit TRBD1. The CDR3 is 14 amino acids. Trimming cost V 8 bases and J 8 bases; bases outside gene matches: 14. The germline V gene has CDR1 MNHEY and CDR2 SVGAGI. The CDR3 loop reads CASGRQGLGGGYTF. CDR3 coding DNA: TGTGCCAGCGGTAGACAGGGTCTGGGGGGCGGCTACACCTTC.

The rearrangement links TRBV7-9 to TRBJ1-2; D possibly corresponds to TRBD1 (5 bases). The V and J ends lost 4 bases and 2 bases respectively, with 11 bases between them. The germline V gene has CDR1 SEHNR and CDR2 FQNEAQ (reference sequence). The CDR3 is made up of 14 amino acids. The chain's CDR3 is CASSSGTRNYGYTF. As DNA, the CDR3 is TGTGCCAGCAGCTCAGGGACCAGGAACTATGGCTACACCTTC.

A few counts support this clonotype. The chain is built from TRBV4-3 and TRBJ2-4, with D possibly matching TRBD1 (5 bases). V dropped 1 base and J dropped 0 bases, with 13 bases sitting between them. The CDR3 spans 17 residues. The germline gives CDR1 LGHNA, CDR2 YSLEER. CDR3 residues: CASSQAAADRAKNIQYF. The CDR3 nucleotides are TGCGCCAGCAGCCAAGCCGCGGCTGACAGAGCCAAAAACATTCAGTACTTC.

The table lists this clonotype with a few counts. V gene TRBV7-9 combines with J gene TRBJ2-3, with D perhaps matching TRBD2 (5 bases). This CDR3 is 14 amino acids long. The V and J ends lost 0 bases and 6 bases respectively, with 10 bases between them. Germline V lookup: CDR1 SEHNR, CDR2 FQNEAQ (reference sequence). CDR3 nucleotide sequence: TGTGCCAGCAGCTTAGCAGTAGCGTATGATACGCAGTATTTT. The encoded protein is CASSLAVAYDTQYF.

This clonotype appeared a few times. This chain uses TRBV19 with TRBJ1-3; 9 bases line up with TRBD1. Trimming at V came to 7 bases and at J to 4 bases, leaving 8 bases not matched to a gene. This CDR3 is built from 15 residues. Germline-derived CDR1 and CDR2 are LNHDA and SQIVND (reference sequence). CDR3 protein: CASTGYRGQGNTIYF. The CDR3 DNA sequence: TGTGCCAGTACCGGATACAGGGGGCAAGGAAACACCATATATTTT.

V is TRBV6-2 or TRBV6-3 and J is TRBJ1-5; 10 positions match TRBD1. This CDR3 region has 15 residues. The ends lost 0 bases at V and 6 bases at J; junction bases unmatched: 2. Germline V gene sequence: CDR1 MNHEY, CDR2 SVGEGT. The CDR3 DNA is TGTGCCAGCAGTTACTCGGGGACAGGGGCTCAGCCCCAGCATTTT. It encodes CASSYSGTGAQPQHF.

This rearrangement joins TRBV9 to TRBJ1-5; 8 bases are a match to TRBD1. Looked up from germline, CDR1 is SGDLS and CDR2 is YYNGEE. V dropped 3 bases and J dropped 4; count of bases not matched to a gene: 3. The CDR3 totals 14 residues. The CDR3 is CASSAGGLNQPQHF. The DNA for the CDR3 is TGTGCCAGCAGCGCAGGGGGCCTTAATCAGCCCCAGCATTTT.

Only a few counts were recorded for this clonotype. The CDR3 coding sequence is TGTGCCAGCAGCTTTCACCACTCCTACAATGAGCAGTTCTTC. Translated: CASSFHHSYNEQFF. J is TRBJ2-1 and V is TRBV14; no firm D call. This CDR3 contains 14 residues. V was shortened by 5 bases and J by 0 bases, with 8 bases between the two germline ends. Germline CDR1 SGHDN, CDR2 FVKESK.

This clonotype came up many times. The rearrangement uses TRBV21-1 and TRBJ1-6; whether TRBD1, the table's D call, matches the DNA was not checked. TRBV21-1 is a pseudogene locus. This CDR3 region has 15 residues. Here the CDR3 reads CASSKAGQRNSPLHF. In DNA form, the CDR3 reads TGTGCCAGCAGCAAAGCCGGACAGAGAAATTCACCCCTCCACTTT.

This clonotype was seen ten or more times. This chain joins TRBV5-1 and TRBJ2-3, with 9 positions matching TRBD1. The CDR3 length is 16 residues. In germline, CDR1 is SGHRS, CDR2 YFSETQ. Germline trimming cut 1 base from V and 1 base from J; bases unmatched to any gene: 4. CDR3 amino acids: CASSLTGGAGTDTQYF. As DNA, the CDR3 is TGCGCCAGCAGCTTGACAGGGGGCGCGGGCACAGATACGCAGTATTTT.